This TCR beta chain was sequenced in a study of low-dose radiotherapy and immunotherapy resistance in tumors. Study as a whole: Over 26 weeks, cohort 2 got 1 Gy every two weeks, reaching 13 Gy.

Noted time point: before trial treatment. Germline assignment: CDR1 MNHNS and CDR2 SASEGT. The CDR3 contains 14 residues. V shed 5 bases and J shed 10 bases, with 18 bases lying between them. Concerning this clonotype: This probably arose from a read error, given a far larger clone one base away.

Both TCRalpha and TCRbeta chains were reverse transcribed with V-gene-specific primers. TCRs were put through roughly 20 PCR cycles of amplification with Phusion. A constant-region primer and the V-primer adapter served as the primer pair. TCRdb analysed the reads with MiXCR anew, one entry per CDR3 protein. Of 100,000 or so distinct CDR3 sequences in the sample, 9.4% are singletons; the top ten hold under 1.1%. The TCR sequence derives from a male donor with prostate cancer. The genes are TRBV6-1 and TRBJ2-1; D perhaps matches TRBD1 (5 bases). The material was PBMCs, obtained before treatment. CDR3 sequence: CASSYAETGSEQFF. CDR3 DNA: TGTGCCAGCAGTTACGCTGAAACAGGTTCAGAGCAGTTCTTC.